The 32 T cell receptor beta chains below were found in one sample sequenced in a study of identical twins. Using its own MiXCR run on the 5' RACE reads, TCRdb lists one record per CDR3 protein. Among hundreds of thousands of distinct CDR3 sequences listed, around 6.9% were seen once. This sample also appeared in a second study, on yellow fever vaccine responses in identical twins.

The sequenced material came from memory (CD45RO+) T cells sorted from blood. The receptors here all came from a woman aged 18-30 years in good health.

V usage is TRBV7-2 and J usage is TRBJ2-5; weak D call: TRBD2 (6 bases). Trimming removed 7 bases from V and 6 bases from J, with 21 bases in between. The germline gives CDR1 SGHTA, CDR2 FQGNSA. The CDR3 length is 15 residues. CDR3 protein: CASTPRSGVAKTQYF. The CDR3 region has the DNA TGTGCCAGCACCCCACGTTCGGGGGTGGCCAAGACCCAGTACTTC. The full variable domain, its missing parts supplied by reference TRBV7-2 and TRBJ2-5, is GAGVSQSPSNKVTEKGKDVELRCDPISGHTALYWYRQSLGQGLEFLIYFQGNSAPDKSGLPSDRFSAERTGGSVSTLTIQRTQQEDSAVYLCASTPRSGVAKTQYFGPGTRLLVL.

The CDR3 DNA follows: TGTGCCAGCAGCTTAGCTACACAGGGAGTCACAGATACGCAGTATTTT. As protein: CASSLATQGVTDTQYF. V usage is TRBV7-2 and J usage is TRBJ2-3; D is perhaps TRBD1 (6 bases). Per the germline V gene, CDR1 is SGHTA and CDR2 is FQGNSA. This CDR3 has 16 residues. The V gene lost 0 bases and the J gene lost 2 bases, with 12 bases spanning the gap.

The rearrangement uses TRBV30 and TRBJ2-7; 12 positions agree with TRBD2. The CDR3 is 14 amino acids. V shed 4 bases, J shed 3 bases, and the junction held 4 bases outside the gene matches. Looked up from germline, CDR1 is GTSNPN and CDR2 is SVGIG (reference sequence). CDR3 amino acids: CAWTQGLAGYEQYF. The CDR3 nucleotides read TGTGCCTGGACCCAGGGACTAGCGGGCTACGAGCAGTACTTC.

V and J are TRBV5-1 and TRBJ1-5; D unresolved. V lost 0 bases, J lost 0 bases, and 10 bases lay in between. Germline V gene data show CDR1 as SGHRS and CDR2 as YFSETQ. The CDR3 sequence is 16 residues long. The DNA of the CDR3 is TGCGCCAGCAGCTTGGGGCCGAATTATAGCAATCAGCCCCAGCATTTT. Its protein product is CASSLGPNYSNQPQHF.

The chain joins TRBV6-1 to TRBJ2-1; 12 bases match TRBD2. From germline, CDR1 is MNHNS and CDR2 SASEGT. This CDR3 is 18 amino acids long. V was clipped by 5 bases and J by 0 bases; unmatched bases: 8. The CDR3 loop reads CASSHSSGRGVSYNEQFF. The CDR3 coding sequence is TGTGCCAGCAGTCATTCTAGCGGGAGGGGAGTCTCCTACAATGAGCAGTTCTTC.

Only a few counts were recorded for this clonotype. The gene calls are TRBV12-5 and TRBJ2-7; D remains ambiguous. CDR3 size: 14 residues. The germline V gene encodes CDR1 LGHNT and CDR2 FRNRAP. V lost 2 bases and J 0 bases, leaving 8 bases between the germline ends. Here the CDR3 DNA reads TGTGCTAGTGGTTTGATCTGGAGCTCCTACGAGCAGTACTTC. Translated, it gives CASGLIWSSYEQYF.

The table lists this clonotype with many counts. The rearrangement joins TRBV11-2 to TRBJ2-6; D gene unclear. Looked up from germline, CDR1 is SGHAT and CDR2 is FQNNGV. The CDR3 has 15 residues. V lost 5 bases to trimming and J lost 2 bases, with 10 bases between them. The CDR3 region is CASSGFATGANVLTF. The DNA for the CDR3 is TGTGCCAGCAGCGGTTTTGCTACTGGGGCCAACGTCCTGACTTTC.

This clonotype has ten or more counts. This chain links TRBV11-2 with TRBJ2-3; D possibly matches TRBD1 or TRBD2 (6 bases each). The V gene lost 5 bases and the J gene lost 6 bases, with 18 bases spanning the gap. Per the germline V gene, CDR1 is SGHAT and CDR2 is FQNNGV. CDR3 length equals 15 residues. CDR3 sequence: CASSKTGAGMDTQYF. The CDR3 region has the DNA TGTGCCAGCAGCAAGACGGGGGCGGGAATGGATACGCAGTATTTT.

The chain carries TRBV3-1 and TRBJ2-3, with a weak D call TRBD2 (6 bases). The CDR3 spans 16 residues. Deletions cut 0 bases from V and 7 bases from J, with 17 bases between. The germline V gene encodes CDR1 LGHDT and CDR2 YNNKEL (reference sequence). CDR3 in amino acids: CASSQDTGAPVHTQYF. In DNA, the CDR3 is TGTGCCAGCAGCCAAGATACGGGAGCGCCAGTTCATACGCAGTATTTT.

This clonotype was seen ten or more times. The J gene is TRBJ2-7, the V gene TRBV11-2; D call uncertain. Per the germline V gene, CDR1 is SGHAT and CDR2 is FQNNGV. V lost 0 bases to trimming and J lost 7 bases, with 13 bases between them. The CDR3 extends over 14 amino acids. Here the CDR3 reads CASSLEGHFGEQYF. The CDR3 nucleotides read TGTGCCAGCAGCTTAGAGGGCCATTTCGGGGAGCAGTACTTC.

This clonotype was seen repeatedly, ten times or more. The chain couples TRBV7-9 to TRBJ2-3; 8 bases line up with TRBD1. Germline V CDR1 and CDR2: SEHNR, FQNEAQ (reference sequence). This CDR3 has 15 residues. Germline trimming cut 5 bases from V and 2 bases from J; bases unmatched to any gene: 6. CDR3 DNA sequence: TGTGCCAGCAGCCTACAGACAGGGGCCACAGATACGCAGTATTTT. This gives the protein CASSLQTGATDTQYF.

The chain recombines TRBV2 with TRBJ2-7, with TRBD2 as a possible D gene (6 bases). Germline V gene lookup returns CDR1 SNHLY and CDR2 FYNNEI. Trimming stripped 11 bases from V and 4 bases from J, with 24 bases between. The CDR3 is 15 amino acids. As DNA, the CDR3 is TGTGCCTATCAGCCCCTCGGGACTTTCTCTTACGAGCAGTACTTC. Residues: CAYQPLGTFSYEQYF.

The rearrangement links TRBV6-5 to TRBJ2-1, with 7 bases matching TRBD2. The CDR3 is 16 residues long. Germline V gene lookup returns CDR1 MNHEY and CDR2 SVGAGI. With V trimmed by 0 bases and J by 10 bases, 12 bases remained unmatched. The CDR3 reads CASSYSSGKGQYEQFF. The CDR3 nucleotides read TGTGCCAGCAGTTACTCGAGCGGGAAAGGGCAATACGAGCAGTTCTTC.

This clonotype has ten or more counts. V gene TRBV6-4 combines with J gene TRBJ2-1; 9 bases align to TRBD2. The CDR3 is 16 residues long. Germline V gene data show CDR1 as MRHNA and CDR2 as SNTAGT. V gave up 3 bases and J gave up 8 bases; unmatched junction bases: 11. In DNA form, the CDR3 reads TGTGCCAGCAGTGAATTAGCGGGGGAGACGCACGATGAGCAGTTCTTC. Translation: CASSELAGETHDEQFF.

This clonotype came up many times. This chain joins TRBV20-1 and TRBJ1-5, with TRBD1 matching over 7 bases. There are 14 residues in the CDR3. V shed 5 bases and J 5 bases; nucleotides not matched to a gene: 9. Germline V gene sequence: CDR1 DFQATT, CDR2 SNEGSKA (reference sequence). The CDR3 here is CSARKDREDQPQHF. Here the CDR3 DNA reads TGCAGTGCTCGAAAAGACAGGGAGGATCAGCCCCAGCATTTT.

This clonotype came up a few times. The rearrangement joins TRBV10-3 to TRBJ2-7; TRBD2 matches at 8 bases. This CDR3 has 14 amino acids. V dropped 6 bases and J dropped 6; count of bases not matched to a gene: 10. Germline assignment: CDR1 ENHRY and CDR2 SYGVKD. Written as DNA, the CDR3 is TGTGCCATCAGGACGGATAGCGGGGTTTTCGAGCAGTACTTC. Encoded protein: CAIRTDSGVFEQYF.

This clonotype was observed many times. The chain is built from TRBV29-1 and TRBJ1-2, with D perhaps TRBD1 (5 bases). Germline V gives CDR1 SQVTM, CDR2 ANQGSEA. This CDR3 is built from 15 residues. Trimming left V 0 bases short and J 0 bases short, with 11 bases between. The DNA for the CDR3 is TGCAGCGTTGAAGACAGGGAGGGACCTAACTATGGCTACACCTTC. It is translated as CSVEDREGPNYGYTF.

This clonotype showed up just a few times. The chain has TRBV28 and TRBJ2-6; no clear D gene. This CDR3 contains 17 residues. V was cut by 1 base and J by 3 bases, with 13 bases left in between. Germline V gene data show CDR1 as MDHEN and CDR2 as SYDVKM. CDR3 coding DNA: TGTGCCAGCAGTTTATCGCCTATAGGGTATGGGGCCAACGTCCTGACTTTC. This encodes CASSLSPIGYGANVLTF.

Notes on this clonotype: Germline and junction disagree at one end, which may indicate a read error. The V call is TRBV12-3 or TRBV12-4, the J call TRBJ2-4; 11 nucleotides match TRBD2. The CDR3 is 18 residues long. The CDR3 sequence is CAISLVGTSGLAKNIQYF. Here the CDR3 DNA reads TGTGCCATCAGTTTAGTGGGGACTAGCGGATTAGCCAAAAACATTCAGTACTTC.

The table lists this clonotype with many counts. The chain combines TRBV3-1 with TRBJ2-1; D perhaps matches TRBD1 (5 bases). Trimming left V 2 bases short and J 9 bases short, with 14 bases between. CDR3 length: 14 amino acids. Germline V gives CDR1 LGHDT, CDR2 YNNKEL (reference sequence). CDR3 sequence reads: CASSQPLSGREQFF. CDR3 DNA sequence: TGTGCCAGCAGCCAACCCTTATCAGGGCGTGAGCAGTTCTTC.

This clonotype was recorded a few times. CDR3 DNA: TGTGCCAGCAGCGGGATAGCGGGGGGGCATACAGATACGCAGTATTTT. It encodes CASSGIAGGHTDTQYF. The V and J genes are TRBV5-5 and TRBJ2-3, with 11 bases identical to TRBD2. The CDR3 is 16 amino acids. Germline assignment: CDR1 SGHKS and CDR2 YYEKEE (reference sequence). Trimming took 4 bases from V and 3 from J; bases not matched to a gene: 7. Using reference TRBV5-5 and TRBJ2-3 for the parts outside the CDR3, the full variable domain is DAGVTQSPTHLIKTRGQQVTLRCSPISGHKSVSWYQQVLGQGPQFIFQYYEKEERGRGNFPDRFSARQFPNYSSELNVNALLLGDSALYLCASSGIAGGHTDTQYFGPGTRLTVL.

There are a few counts of this clonotype. The gene calls are TRBV29-1 and TRBJ1-2, with D possibly being TRBD1 (5 bases). The CDR3 loop spans 16 amino acids. V gave up 1 base and J gave up 1 base, with 16 bases separating them. Germline assignment: CDR1 SQVTM and CDR2 ANQGSEA. The chain's CDR3 is CSVEGSGTRGNYGYTF. The CDR3 nucleotides are TGCAGCGTTGAAGGCTCTGGAACGAGGGGTAACTATGGCTACACCTTC.

The chain recombines TRBV27 with TRBJ1-1; D gene uncertain. The V and J ends lost 6 bases and 4 bases respectively, with 9 bases between them. This CDR3 has 12 residues. Germline CDR1 MNHEY, CDR2 SMNVEV (reference sequence). The CDR3: CASRGFGTEAFF. The CDR3 DNA sequence: TGTGCCAGCAGGGGTTTCGGCACTGAAGCTTTCTTT.

The chain couples TRBV28 to TRBJ2-4; tentatively, D is TRBD2 (6 bases). V lost 5 bases, J lost 3 bases, and 23 bases lay in between. Looked up from germline, CDR1 is MDHEN and CDR2 is SYDVKM. This CDR3 has 18 residues. The CDR3 here is CASSPNMGGGLGKNIQYF. CDR3 coding DNA: TGTGCCAGCAGTCCGAACATGGGGGGTGGATTAGGCAAAAACATTCAGTACTTC.

This clonotype appeared many times. V gene TRBV9 combines with J gene TRBJ2-7, with 11 positions matching TRBD2. Trimming removed 3 bases from V and 2 bases from J; junction bases left unmatched: 4. This CDR3 is built from 15 residues. CDR1 and CDR2 (germline): SGDLS, YYNGEE. The CDR3 here is CASSAGLADTYEQYF. The CDR3 DNA reads as TGTGCCAGCAGCGCGGGACTAGCGGACACCTACGAGCAGTACTTC.

The table lists this clonotype with a few counts. J is TRBJ1-6 and V is TRBV6-5; a weak D match, TRBD1 (5 bases). V lost 3 bases and J lost 1, with 13 bases in between. The germline V gene encodes CDR1 MNHEY and CDR2 SVGAGI. This CDR3 is 17 amino acids long. The CDR3 is CASSYGASGSYNSPLHF. The CDR3 nucleotides read TGTGCCAGCAGTTATGGGGCGAGCGGTTCCTATAATTCACCCCTCCACTTT.

This clonotype came up a few times. This chain links TRBV15 with TRBJ2-5; tentative D call: TRBD2 (6 bases). Germline V gene data show CDR1 as LNHNV and CDR2 as YYDKDF (reference sequence). The CDR3 is made up of 13 amino acids. V was clipped by 8 bases and J by 0 bases, with 10 bases between them. The CDR3 loop reads CATAGLYQETQYF. DNA for the CDR3: TGTGCCACCGCCGGACTATACCAAGAGACCCAGTACTTC.

The chain joins TRBV6-5 to TRBJ1-1, with D perhaps TRBD1 (5 bases). Trimming took 2 bases from V and 1 from J, leaving 11 bases between them. CDR1 is MNHEY and CDR2 is SVGAGI in the germline V gene. The CDR3 length is 15 residues. CDR3: CASSYPGWGNTEAFF. The CDR3 DNA reads TGTGCCAGCAGTTACCCAGGGTGGGGGAACACTGAAGCTTTCTTT.

This clonotype showed up many times. This chain links TRBV10-1 with TRBJ2-1; D is perhaps TRBD2 (5 bases). Per the germline V gene, CDR1 is WNHNN and CDR2 is SYGVQD (reference sequence). The ends were cut back, 6 bases at V and 9 bases at J, with 15 bases in the middle. This CDR3 is 13 amino acids long. The chain's CDR3 is CASRLRREGEQFF. CDR3 nucleotides: TGCGCCAGCAGGCTTCGCCGGGAAGGTGAGCAGTTCTTC.

This clonotype occurred a few times. The chain links TRBV9 to TRBJ2-5; D not resolved. With 0 bases removed from V and 5 bases from J, the gap between germline ends came to 8 bases. Germline CDR1 SGDLS, CDR2 YYNGEE. This CDR3 spans 13 amino acids. The chain's CDR3 is CASSVGTPETQYF. CDR3 nucleotides: TGTGCCAGCAGCGTAGGGACCCCGGAGACCCAGTACTTC.

This clonotype was seen only a few times. V gene TRBV28 combines with J gene TRBJ2-7, with D possibly matching TRBD1 (5 bases). Deletions cut 6 bases from V and 4 bases from J, with 19 bases between. This CDR3 region has 15 residues. The germline gives CDR1 MDHEN, CDR2 SYDVKM. The CDR3 DNA sequence: TGTGCCAGCAGGTTCTCTGGGGCCGATACGTACGAGCAGTACTTC. Translation: CASRFSGADTYEQYF.

In this sample, this clonotype turned up a few times. The CDR3 here is CASSLLLGTGGNEQFF. The CDR3 DNA reads TGTGCCAGCAGCCTACTCTTGGGGACAGGGGGGAATGAGCAGTTCTTC. This rearrangement joins TRBV5-8 to TRBJ2-1; the match to TRBD1 covers 11 bases. The trim removed 4 bases at V and 7 bases at J, leaving 10 bases unmatched. Germline V gene data show CDR1 as SGHTS and CDR2 as YDEGEE. CDR3 length equals 16 residues. Looking up the rest from reference TRBV5-8 and TRBJ2-1 gives the full variable domain: EAGVTQSPTHLIKTRGQQATLRCSPISGHTSVYWYQQALGLGLQFLLWYDEGEERNRGNFPPRFSGRQFPNYSSELNVNALELEDSALYLCASSLLLGTGGNEQFFGPGTRLTVL.